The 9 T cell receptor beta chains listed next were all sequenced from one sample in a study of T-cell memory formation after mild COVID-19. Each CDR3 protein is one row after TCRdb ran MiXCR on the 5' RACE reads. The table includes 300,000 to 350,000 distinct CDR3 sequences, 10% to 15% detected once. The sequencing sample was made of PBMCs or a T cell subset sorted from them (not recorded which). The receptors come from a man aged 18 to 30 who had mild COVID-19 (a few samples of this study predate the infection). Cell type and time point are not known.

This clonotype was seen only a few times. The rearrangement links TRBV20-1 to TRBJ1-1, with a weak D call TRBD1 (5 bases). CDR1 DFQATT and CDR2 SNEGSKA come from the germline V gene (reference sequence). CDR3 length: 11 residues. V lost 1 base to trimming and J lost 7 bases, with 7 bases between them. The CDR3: CSARVQGEAFF. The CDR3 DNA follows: TGCAGTGCTAGAGTCCAGGGTGAAGCTTTCTTT.

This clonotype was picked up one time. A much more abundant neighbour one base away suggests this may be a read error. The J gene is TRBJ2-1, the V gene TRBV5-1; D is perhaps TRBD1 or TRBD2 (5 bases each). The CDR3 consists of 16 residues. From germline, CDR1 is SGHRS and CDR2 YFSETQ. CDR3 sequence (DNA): TGCGCCAGCAGCCCCGGCCTGGGGGTCACCTACGATGAGCAGTTCTTC. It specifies CASSPGLGVTYDEQFF.

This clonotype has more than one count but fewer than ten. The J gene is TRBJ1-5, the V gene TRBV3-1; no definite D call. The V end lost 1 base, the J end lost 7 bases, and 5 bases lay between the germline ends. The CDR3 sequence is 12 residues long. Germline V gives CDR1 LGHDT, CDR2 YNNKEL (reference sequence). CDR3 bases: TGTGCCAGCAGCCAAGCCAGGCAGCCCCAGCATTTT. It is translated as CASSQARQPQHF.

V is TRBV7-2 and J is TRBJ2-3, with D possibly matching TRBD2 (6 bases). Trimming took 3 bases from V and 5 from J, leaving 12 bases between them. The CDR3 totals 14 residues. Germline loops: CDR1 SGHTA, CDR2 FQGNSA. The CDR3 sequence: CASSFRRAEDTQYF. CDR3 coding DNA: TGTGCCAGCAGCTTCCGGAGGGCGGAAGATACGCAGTATTTT.

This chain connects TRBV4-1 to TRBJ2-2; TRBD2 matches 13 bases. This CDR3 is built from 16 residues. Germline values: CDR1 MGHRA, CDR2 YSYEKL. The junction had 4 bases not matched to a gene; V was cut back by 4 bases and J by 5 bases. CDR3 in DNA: TGCGCCAGCAGCCTACCGACTAGCGGGGGGACCGGGGAGCTGTTTTTT. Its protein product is CASSLPTSGGTGELFF.

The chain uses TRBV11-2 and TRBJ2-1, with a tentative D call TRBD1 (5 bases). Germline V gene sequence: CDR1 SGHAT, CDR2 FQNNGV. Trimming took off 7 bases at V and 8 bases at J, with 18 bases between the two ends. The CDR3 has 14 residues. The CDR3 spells CASTLLGRPDEQFF. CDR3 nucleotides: TGTGCCAGCACCCTTCTGGGGCGGCCCGATGAGCAGTTCTTC.

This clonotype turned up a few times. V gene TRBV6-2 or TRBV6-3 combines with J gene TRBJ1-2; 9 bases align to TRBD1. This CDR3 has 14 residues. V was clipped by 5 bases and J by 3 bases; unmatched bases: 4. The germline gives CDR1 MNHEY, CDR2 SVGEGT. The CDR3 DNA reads TGTGCCAGCAGTCACACAGGGGGCGACTATGGCTACACCTTC. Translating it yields CASSHTGGDYGYTF.

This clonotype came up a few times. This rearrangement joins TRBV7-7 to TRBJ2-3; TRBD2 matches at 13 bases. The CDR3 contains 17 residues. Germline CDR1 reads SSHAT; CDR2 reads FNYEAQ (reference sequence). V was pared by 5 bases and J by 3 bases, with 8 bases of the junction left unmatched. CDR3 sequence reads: CASSHELAGGRTDTQYF. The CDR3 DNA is TGTGCCAGCAGCCATGAACTAGCGGGGGGGCGTACAGATACGCAGTATTTT.

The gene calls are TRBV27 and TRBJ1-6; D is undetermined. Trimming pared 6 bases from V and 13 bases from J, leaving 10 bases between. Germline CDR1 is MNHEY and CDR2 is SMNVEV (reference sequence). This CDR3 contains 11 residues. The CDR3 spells CASSHPGPLHF. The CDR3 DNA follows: TGTGCCAGCAGCCACCCGGGGCCCCTCCACTTT.